The sequence of this T cell receptor (beta chain) was determined in a study of chemoradiotherapy in HPV16-positive cancers. As concerns this clone: Antigen unknown.

The protocol was immunoSEQ multiplex PCR, while the TCRdb copy is restricted to in-frame clones and leaves out a portion. The sample lists 9,500 to 13,000 clones, roughly nine tenths occurring once. Study-level findings and limits: Non-HPV-specific T cells did not expand in tumors during treatment, whereas candidate HPV-specific clones and E7-related motifs did.

The CDR3 has 18 amino acids. Germline assignment: CDR1 KGHSH and CDR2 LQKENI. Trimming at V came to 2 bases and at J to 0 bases, leaving 7 bases not matched to a gene. The receptor's source is a human donor with HPV-associated anogenital cancer. Sequenced material: blood, taken from a patient who underwent chemoradiotherapy. The gene calls are TRBV18 and TRBJ2-6; TRBD1 matches 7 bases. CDR3 sequence: CASSPSGTAHSGANVLTF. The DNA for the CDR3 is TGTGCCAGCTCACCATCGGGGACAGCACACTCTGGGGCCAACGTCCTGACTTTC.